The 28 T cell receptor beta chains below were found in one sample sequenced in a study of CD8+CD57+ T cells in acquired aplastic anemia. TCR beta VDJ and CDR3 were profiled, and genomic DNA was the template. TCRdb called the reads again in MiXCR, with one record for every CDR3 protein. The table shows about 200,000 distinct CDR3 sequences, with 55% to 65% occurring only once. CD8+CD57+ cell expansion, shown by flow cytometry, had occurred in the patients selected for sequencing. Sequencing was carried out using sorted CD4+, CD8+, or CD8+CD57+ T cells (not recorded which) from PBMCs. The receptors derive from a human donor with aplastic anemia.

This chain joins TRBV9 and TRBJ1-2, with TRBD1 matching over 7 bases. V was pared by 4 bases and J by 4 bases, with 10 bases of the junction left unmatched. Germline CDR1 is SGDLS and CDR2 is YYNGEE. The CDR3 is 15 amino acids. CDR3 nucleotides: TGTGCCAGCAGCCAGGGGGGAGGGCGAGTCTATGGCTACACCTTC. It translates to CASSQGGGRVYGYTF.

The gene calls are TRBV9 and TRBJ1-1, with D uncertain. CDR1 and CDR2 from the germline V gene are SGDLS and YYNGEE. The ends were cut back, 10 bases at V and 4 bases at J, with 17 bases in the middle. The CDR3 runs to 13 residues. The CDR3 sequence is CAGSPLGLTEAFF. For the CDR3, the DNA is TGTGCCGGTTCTCCATTAGGGCTCACTGAAGCTTTCTTT.

The chain carries TRBV7-6 and TRBJ2-7; a possible D gene is TRBD2 (6 bases). V dropped 8 bases and J dropped 5 bases, with 22 bases sitting between them. The CDR3 extends over 15 amino acids. CDR1 is SGHVS and CDR2 is FNYEAQ in the germline V gene. This CDR3 reads CASAVDRENRDEQYF. In DNA, the CDR3 is TGTGCCAGCGCGGTGGACCGGGAGAACCGTGACGAGCAGTACTTC.

This chain uses TRBV7-9 with TRBJ1-2; D not certain. This CDR3 has 10 residues. From germline, CDR1 is SEHNR and CDR2 FQNEAQ (reference sequence). Deletions cut 5 bases from V and 12 bases from J, with 10 bases between. The CDR3 DNA reads as TGTGCCAGCAGCCACTCCCCCCACACCTTC. It specifies CASSHSPHTF.

The V and J genes are TRBV20-1 and TRBJ2-7; 11 bases align to TRBD2. The CDR3 totals 14 residues. CDR1 and CDR2 (germline): DFQATT, SNEGSKA (reference sequence). V lost 5 bases and J lost 3; bases outside the gene matches: 6. The CDR3 DNA follows: TGCAGTGCTCCGACTAGCGGGGAGGTCTACGAGCAGTACTTC. This codes for CSAPTSGEVYEQYF.

In the case of this clonotype: The junction does not match germline at one end; this may be a read error. The chain carries TRBV25-1 and TRBJ1-1; unclear D gene. Germline loops: CDR1 MGHDK, CDR2 SYGVNS. The CDR3 loop spans 15 amino acids. The CDR3 spells CASTESTERGYEAFF. DNA of the CDR3: TGTGCCAGCACTGAAAGCACAGAACGAGGATATGAAGCTTTCTTT.

About this clonotype: The CDR3 ends on some other residue instead of the conserved phenylalanine or tryptophan, so this is likely a read error. J is TRBJ2-7 and V is TRBV5-1; 12 bases line up with TRBD1. Germline V gene lookup returns CDR1 SGHRS and CDR2 YFSETQ. The CDR3 length is 14 residues. J gave up 5 bases and V 4 bases, and 4 bases lay outside the gene matches. CDR3 DNA: TGCGCCAGCAGCCCGGGACAGGGGGCCCACGAGCAGTACCTC. Protein: CASSPGQGAHEQYL.

The genes are TRBV2 and TRBJ1-5; 7 bases match TRBD1. V was clipped by 5 bases and J by 5 bases; unmatched bases: 6. The CDR3 has 14 residues. The germline V gene has CDR1 SNHLY and CDR2 FYNNEI. The CDR3 DNA reads as TGTGCCAGCAGTCAAGGGACAGCCTATCAGCCCCAGCATTTT. Translating it yields CASSQGTAYQPQHF.

The sample holds a few counts of this clonotype. The V and J genes are TRBV24-1 and TRBJ1-5; 7 bases fit TRBD1. V shed 3 bases, J shed 13 bases, and the junction held 14 bases outside the gene matches. Germline-derived CDR1 and CDR2 are KGHDR and SFDVKD. There are 15 residues in the CDR3. This chain's CDR3 is CATSDPRQGLKKQHF. CDR3 sequence (DNA): TGTGCCACCAGTGATCCCCGACAGGGTCTTAAGAAGCAGCATTTT.

This clonotype came up many times. This CDR3 reads CASSPRGYEQYF. CDR3 DNA: TGTGCCAGCAGCCCCCGGGGCTACGAGCAGTACTTC. The J gene is TRBJ2-7, the V gene TRBV7-9; a possible D gene is TRBD2 (5 bases). Trimming removed 5 bases at V and 3 bases at J, with 8 bases between. The germline CDR1 and CDR2 sequences are SEHNR and FQNEAQ (reference sequence). This CDR3 region has 12 residues.

The chain joins TRBV29-1 to TRBJ1-6; perhaps TRBD1 as D (6 bases). Trimming took 0 bases from V and 4 from J, leaving 16 bases between them. The CDR3 consists of 17 residues. Germline loops: CDR1 SQVTM, CDR2 ANQGSEA. CDR3 residues: CSVEDEAGQRYNSPLHF. CDR3 DNA: TGCAGCGTTGAAGATGAGGCCGGACAGCGATATAATTCACCCCTCCACTTT.

This clonotype was seen a few times. The CDR3 sequence is CASSFTSGGTDTQYF. CDR3 nucleotides: TGTGCCAGCAGCTTTACTAGCGGGGGCACAGATACGCAGTATTTT. The V call is TRBV12-3 or TRBV12-4, the J call TRBJ2-3, with 10 bases identical to TRBD2. CDR3 length: 15 amino acids. With 6 bases clipped from V and 1 base from J, the junction kept 4 bases outside the gene matches.

The chain links TRBV25-1 to TRBJ1-4; 8 nucleotides agree with TRBD1. CDR3 length equals 15 residues. The trim removed 4 bases at V and 10 bases at J, leaving 11 bases unmatched. The germline V gene has CDR1 MGHDK and CDR2 SYGVNS. The CDR3 reads CASSAPGQAILKLFF. CDR3 in DNA: TGTGCCAGCAGTGCTCCGGGACAGGCCATTTTAAAACTGTTTTTT.

This chain links TRBV20-1 with TRBJ1-4; maybe TRBD1 (6 bases). CDR1 and CDR2 from the germline V gene are DFQATT and SNEGSKA (reference sequence). This CDR3 spans 17 amino acids. Trimming pared 3 bases from V and 13 bases from J, leaving 30 bases between. The CDR3 here is CSASDIGGGQPVERLFF. In DNA, the CDR3 is TGCAGTGCTAGCGACATTGGGGGAGGACAGCCTGTCGAGCGACTGTTTTTT.

The chain carries TRBV7-3 and TRBJ2-1; perhaps TRBD2 as D (5 bases). Germline lookup yields CDR1 SGHTA and CDR2 FQGTGA. V lost 5 bases and J lost 6, with 17 bases in between. The CDR3 has 15 residues. Here the CDR3 DNA reads TGTGCCAGCAGCCACGTGGCTAGCCGGGCCAATGAGCAGTTCTTC. Translated, it gives CASSHVASRANEQFF.

The chain links TRBV20-1 to TRBJ1-1, with D possibly being TRBD1 (5 bases). Deletions cut 0 bases from V and 0 bases from J, with 11 bases between. CDR1 is DFQATT and CDR2 is SNEGSKA in the germline V gene (reference sequence). This CDR3 has 15 amino acids. The CDR3 region has the DNA TGCAGTGCTAGAGATCGGGGACGTATGAACACTGAAGCTTTCTTT. Translated: CSARDRGRMNTEAFF.

The chain employs TRBV2 and TRBJ2-3, with D unclear. The CDR3 is made up of 15 amino acids. Germline V lookup: CDR1 SNHLY, CDR2 FYNNEI. Trimming cost V 4 bases and J 1 base, with 12 bases left between them. The CDR3 nucleotides are TGTGCCAGCAGTGCTGTATCCTGGGGCACAGATACGCAGTATTTT. This gives the protein CASSAVSWGTDTQYF.

The chain is built from TRBV7-6 and TRBJ2-3, with D unresolved. The CDR3 has 14 residues. The V gene's germline CDR1 is SGHVS and CDR2 FNYEAQ. Trimming pared 3 bases from V and 1 base from J, leaving 8 bases between. CDR3 in amino acids: CASSFWTRTDTQYF. CDR3 coding DNA: TGTGCCAGCAGCTTTTGGACGCGCACAGATACGCAGTATTTT.

This clonotype was found once. The CDR3 region is CASRVSTGYEQYF. CDR3 in DNA: TGTGCCAGCAGAGTGAGCACAGGGTATGAGCAGTACTTC. The chain couples TRBV2 to TRBJ2-7; D perhaps matches TRBD1 (6 bases). This CDR3 is 13 amino acids long. V was clipped by 6 bases and J by 7 bases, with 16 bases between them. Looked up from germline, CDR1 is SNHLY and CDR2 is FYNNEI.

The chain carries TRBV25-1 and TRBJ2-7; 7 bases are shared with TRBD1. The CDR3 is made up of 15 amino acids. V gave up 4 bases and J gave up 3 bases; unmatched junction bases: 9. Germline V CDR1 and CDR2: MGHDK, SYGVNS. CDR3 sequence reads: CASSGLTGQGYEQYF. The CDR3 region has the DNA TGTGCCAGCAGTGGTCTGACAGGGCAAGGCTACGAGCAGTACTTC.

This clonotype was observed once. The chain recombines TRBV24-1 with TRBJ1-5; 7 nucleotides align to TRBD1. Germline V gene sequence: CDR1 KGHDR, CDR2 SFDVKD. Trimming took 7 bases from V and 2 from J; bases not matched to a gene: 4. The CDR3 has 14 amino acids. This CDR3 is CATSSGTGNQPQHF. In nucleotides, the CDR3 is TGTGCCACCAGCTCCGGGACAGGCAATCAGCCCCAGCATTTT.

This chain links TRBV3-1 with TRBJ2-6; no clear D gene. This CDR3 is built from 15 residues. V lost 4 bases, J lost 2 bases, and 9 bases lay in between. Per the germline V gene, CDR1 is LGHDT and CDR2 is YNNKEL (reference sequence). Here the CDR3 reads CASSPPRAGANVLTF. CDR3 DNA: TGTGCCAGCAGCCCACCAAGGGCTGGGGCCAACGTCCTGACTTTC.

This chain uses TRBV7-9 with TRBJ1-4, with unresolved D. The V end lost 3 bases, the J end lost 8 bases, and 7 bases lay between the germline ends. CDR1 SEHNR and CDR2 FQNEAQ come from the germline V gene (reference sequence). The CDR3 has 12 amino acids. The CDR3, as DNA: TGTGCCAGCAGCTTGCGAGGGGAAAAACTGTTTTTT. This translates into CASSLRGEKLFF.

The chain carries TRBV19 and TRBJ2-3, with TRBD1 matching 8 bases. CDR1 and CDR2 (germline): LNHDA, SQIVND (reference sequence). Losses at the gene ends were 5 bases for V and 3 bases for J; bases not matched to a gene: 7. The CDR3 covers 15 residues. Here the CDR3 DNA reads TGTGCCAGTAGTCGACAGGGGCTAGCGACAGATACGCAGTATTTT. This translates into CASSRQGLATDTQYF.

The gene calls are TRBV14 and TRBJ2-7; D possibly corresponds to TRBD2 (6 bases). V gave up 1 base and J gave up 8 bases, with 9 bases separating them. The CDR3 sequence is 12 residues long. Per the germline V gene, CDR1 is SGHDN and CDR2 is FVKESK. The CDR3 spells CASSQVGGKQYF. For the CDR3, the DNA is TGTGCCAGCAGCCAAGTTGGGGGGAAGCAGTACTTC.

Details on this clonotype: A junction boundary mismatches the germline segment, possibly from a read error. This chain links TRBV20-1 with TRBJ2-7, with TRBD1 matching over 7 bases. There are 14 residues in the CDR3. Germline-derived CDR1 and CDR2 are DFQATT and SNEGSKA (reference sequence). For the CDR3, the DNA is TGCAGTGCTAGATTTGTGGGACAGTCCTACGAGCAGTATTTC. This encodes CSARFVGQSYEQYF.

V usage is TRBV4-2 and J usage is TRBJ2-7, with D perhaps given as TRBD1 or TRBD2 (5 bases each). The CDR3 is made up of 13 amino acids. Trimming removed 5 bases from V and 1 base from J, with 9 bases in between. CDR1 LGHNA and CDR2 YNFKEQ come from the germline V gene. The CDR3, as DNA: TGTGCCAGCAGCGAAGGGACGTCCTACGAGCAGTACTTC. It yields the protein CASSEGTSYEQYF.

The rearrangement uses TRBV2 and TRBJ2-7, with 8 positions matching TRBD1. V lost 5 bases to trimming and J lost 6 bases; unmatched junction nucleotides: 6. CDR3 length: 13 amino acids. Germline assignment: CDR1 SNHLY and CDR2 FYNNEI. Here the CDR3 reads CASSFPGQGEQYF. Here the CDR3 DNA reads TGTGCCAGCAGTTTCCCCGGACAGGGCGAGCAGTACTTC. The full variable domain, completed using reference TRBV2 and TRBJ2-7, is EPEVTQTPSHQVTQMGQEVILRCVPISNHLYFYWYRQILGQKVEFLVSFYNNEISEKSEIFDDQFSVERPDGSNFTLKIRSTKLEDSAMYFCASSFPGQGEQYFGPGTRLTVT.